This T cell receptor beta chain was sequenced in a study of blood T cell repertoires in COVID-19. CDR3 length: 16 residues. From germline, CDR1 is SGHRS and CDR2 YFSETQ. The trim removed 4 bases at V and 0 bases at J, leaving 9 bases unmatched. Sequencing was performed with immunoSEQ multiplex PCR; in TCRdb, only in-frame clones are kept and a portion is missing. The sample carries about 170,000 clones, around nine tenths recorded once. This clonotype was sampled from a man aged 50 to 59 who had recovered from COVID-19. Sequencing used peripheral blood. The chain uses TRBV5-1 and TRBJ1-1; 7 positions match TRBD1. The CDR3 is CASSPETDRLNTEAFF. CDR3 nucleotides: TGCGCCAGCAGCCCGGAAACGGACAGGTTGAACACTGAAGCTTTCTTT. Filled out from reference TRBV5-1 and TRBJ1-1, the complete variable domain reads KAGVTQTPRYLIKTRGQQVTLSCSPISGHRSVSWYQQTPGQGLQFLFEYFSETQRNKGNFPGRFSGRQFSNSRSEMNVSTLELGDSALYLCASSPETDRLNTEAFFGQGTRLTVV.